This TCR beta chain was documented in a study of identical twins. Template switching supplied a universal primer site; unique molecular identifiers were carried on the cDNA. From the 5' RACE reads, TCRdb called clonotypes with MiXCR, one entry per CDR3 protein. Found here are 600,000 to 800,000 distinct CDR3 sequences, around 20% of them singletons; the top ten hold 4% to 5.5%. This clonotype was seen a handful of times. Its antigen remains unidentified. The CDR3 covers 15 residues. V gave up 0 bases and J gave up 6 bases, with 15 bases separating them. From germline, CDR1 is LGHDT and CDR2 YNNKEL (reference sequence). Broader study findings: The study drew conclusions from cross-sectional statistical analysis, not from following the same donors. Partly confounded zero-insertion analyses could result from invariant MAIT and iNKT cells.

The sample also formed part of further work on T cells expressing NK-cell markers.

The chain recombines TRBV3-1 with TRBJ2-7, with D possibly TRBD1 on 5 matching bases. The sequence was obtained from a woman aged 18 to 35 in good health. Sequencing was done on a sample of PBMCs. As DNA, the CDR3 is TGTGCCAGCAGCCAAGAGTGGCAGGGTGAAGCCGAGCAGTACTTC. This encodes CASSQEWQGEAEQYF.